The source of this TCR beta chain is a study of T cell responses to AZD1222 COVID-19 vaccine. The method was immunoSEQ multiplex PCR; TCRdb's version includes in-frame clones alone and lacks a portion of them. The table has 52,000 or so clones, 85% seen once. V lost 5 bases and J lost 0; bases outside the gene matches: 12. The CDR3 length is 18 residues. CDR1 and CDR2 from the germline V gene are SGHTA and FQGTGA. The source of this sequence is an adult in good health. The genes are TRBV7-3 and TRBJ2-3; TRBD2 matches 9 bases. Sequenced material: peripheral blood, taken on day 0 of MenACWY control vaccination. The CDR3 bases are TGTGCCAGCAGCCTGACGGGAGGTCTAGCGGGGAGCACAGATACGCAGTATTTT. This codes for CASSLTGGLAGSTDTQYF.